The rows below give T cell receptor beta chains drawn from one sample of a study of post-analysis software for immune sequencing data. TCRdb re-called the PCR reads with MiXCR, one entry per CDR3 protein. The table includes some 690,000 distinct CDR3 sequences, about 60% detected once. The specimen sequenced was blood. The receptors derive from a girl under 10 years old with multiple sclerosis. CDR3s include the opening cysteine and the closing phenylalanine or tryptophan. Each record gives: D gene, J gene, clone size, V gene, CDR3 protein, CDR3 DNA. D genes are given only for firm matches. Rows may omit the clone size; those that give it use once, few, many or a size class.

.,TRBJ2-1,.,TRBV11-3,CASSPLSDEQFF,TGTGCCAGCAGCCCCCTGAGCGATGAGCAGTTCTTC
TRBD2,TRBJ2-7,.,TRBV20-1,CSASGRADEQYF,TGCAGTGCTAGCGGGAGGGCTGACGAGCAGTACTTC
.,TRBJ1-2,few,TRBV2,CASSGREPGGYGYTF,TGTGCCAGCAGCGGACGGGAACCCGGGGGATATGGCTACACCTTC
.,TRBJ1-2,.,TRBV7-2,CASSLKGASDSNYGYTF,TGTGCCAGCAGCTTAAAAGGTGCCAGCGACTCTAACTATGGCTACACCTTC
TRBD2,TRBJ2-7,few,TRBV5-1,CASGSEAGGLYEQYF,TGCGCCAGCGGATCCGAAGCGGGAGGACTCTACGAGCAGTACTTC
TRBD1,TRBJ1-2,.,TRBV10-3,CAIPGTGAGGYTF,TGTGCCATCCCCGGGACAGGGGCCGGTGGCTACACCTTC
.,TRBJ2-3,.,TRBV12-3/TRBV12-4,CASIPDPGRDTQYF,TGTGCCAGCATTCCAGACCCGGGCCGGGATACGCAGTATTTT
TRBD1,TRBJ2-1,few,TRBV12-3/TRBV12-4,CASRVGQGGQFF,TGTGCCAGCAGAGTAGGACAGGGAGGGCAGTTCTTC
.,TRBJ1-6,few,TRBV27,CASSLFLRSANSPLHF,TGTGCCAGCAGTTTATTTCTCCGGTCCGCAAATTCACCCCTCCACTTT
.,TRBJ2-2,.,TRBV15,CATSRDWTTSNTGELFF,TGTGCCACCAGCAGAGATTGGACCACGTCGAACACCGGGGAGCTGTTTTTT
TRBD1,TRBJ1-1,.,TRBV7-2,CASSLQDRGRLNTEAFF,TGTGCCAGCAGCTTACAGGACAGGGGGCGGCTGAACACTGAAGCTTTCTTT
.,TRBJ1-2,few,TRBV5-1,CASSLGPPKANYGYTF,TGCGCCAGCAGCTTGGGACCCCCTAAAGCTAACTATGGCTACACCTTC
.,TRBJ2-5,.,TRBV29-1,CSVAFSAGLQETQYF,TGCAGCGTTGCTTTTAGCGCAGGCCTCCAAGAGACCCAGTACTTC
TRBD2,TRBJ2-1,.,TRBV29-1,CSVEVAGGVYNEQFF,TGCAGCGTTGAGGTAGCGGGGGGCGTTTACAATGAGCAGTTCTTC
.,TRBJ1-2,few,TRBV6-2/TRBV6-3,CASSHGQSAGYTF,TGTGCCAGCAGCCATGGACAGAGCGCTGGCTACACCTTC
TRBD1,TRBJ2-5,few,TRBV12-3/TRBV12-4,CASSLTGIQETQYF,TGTGCCAGCAGTTTGACAGGGATCCAAGAGACCCAGTACTTC
.,TRBJ2-7,.,TRBV6-5,CASSPRPDSYEQYF,TGTGCCAGCAGTCCACGCCCGGATTCCTACGAGCAGTACTTC
TRBD1,TRBJ1-6,.,TRBV7-2,CASSLETGAGSPLHF,TGTGCCAGCAGCTTAGAGACAGGGGCCGGATCACCCCTCCACTTT
.,TRBJ1-2,.,TRBV20-1,CSASRAPGLDYGYTF,TGCAGTGCTAGTAGGGCCCCCGGCTTGGACTATGGCTACACCTTC
TRBD1,TRBJ1-2,.,TRBV11-2,CASSPPGGVSYGYTF,TGTGCCAGCAGCCCCCCAGGGGGAGTTAGCTATGGCTACACCTTC
.,TRBJ2-3,.,TRBV20-1,CSARVVTWGDTDTQYF,TGCAGTGCTAGGGTGGTCACCTGGGGGGACACAGATACGCAGTATTTT
TRBD2,TRBJ2-2,.,TRBV11-2,CASSPRGTSVRELFF,TGTGCCAGCAGCCCCCGAGGGACTAGCGTACGGGAGCTGTTTTTT
.,TRBJ1-2,.,TRBV9,CASSEGSYYGYTF,TGTGCCAGCAGCGAAGGCAGCTACTATGGCTACACCTTC
TRBD1,TRBJ2-1,.,TRBV20-1,CSAPMAGTAYNEQFF,TGCAGTGCTCCAATGGCAGGGACAGCCTACAATGAGCAGTTCTTC
TRBD2,TRBJ2-1,once,TRBV28,CASSSSLTSGRAIGNEQFF,TGTGCCAGCAGTTCATCCTTAACTAGCGGGAGGGCCATAGGCAATGAGCAGTTCTTC
TRBD2,TRBJ2-7,.,TRBV6-2/TRBV6-3,CASSWRRGDPYEQYF,TGTGCCAGCAGTTGGCGGCGGGGGGACCCGTACGAGCAGTACTTC
TRBD1,TRBJ1-2,.,TRBV5-5,CASSVDRASYGYTF,TGTGCCAGCAGCGTGGACAGGGCGTCGTATGGCTACACCTTC
.,TRBJ1-2,.,TRBV2,CASQVEAGGHTF,TGTGCCAGTCAGGTAGAGGCGGGTGGCCACACCTTC
TRBD1,TRBJ1-2,.,TRBV4-1,CASRRDRDYTF,TGCGCCAGCAGGCGGGACAGGGACTACACCTTC
.,TRBJ2-3,.,TRBV4-3,CASSQDGRHDFTDTQYF,TGCGCCAGCAGCCAAGATGGTAGACACGACTTCACAGATACGCAGTATTTT
TRBD1,TRBJ2-5,few,TRBV5-1,CASSRGQGLETQYF,TGCGCCAGCAGCAGGGGACAGGGGCTGGAGACCCAGTACTTC
.,TRBJ1-1,.,TRBV29-1,CSVEKGSYTEAFF,TGCAGCGTTGAAAAGGGGAGTTACACTGAAGCTTTCTTT
.,TRBJ2-3,.,TRBV29-1,CSVEPTDTQYF,TGCAGCGTTGAACCCACAGATACGCAGTATTTT
TRBD1,TRBJ1-2,.,TRBV10-3,CAIREDRNDGYTF,TGTGCCATCAGGGAGGACAGGAACGATGGCTACACCTTC
TRBD1,TRBJ2-3,few,TRBV7-9,CASSSAGQGATDTQYF,TGTGCCAGCAGCTCCGCGGGACAGGGGGCTACAGATACGCAGTATTTT
.,TRBJ1-3,once,TRBV27,CASSLSAQTGNTIYF,TGTGCCAGCAGTTTATCCGCACAAACTGGAAACACCATATATTTT
TRBD1,TRBJ2-3,.,TRBV4-3,CASSQAGQPIPTDTQYF,TGCGCCAGCAGCCAAGCGGGACAGCCAATACCAACAGATACGCAGTATTTT
TRBD2,TRBJ2-1,few,TRBV7-9,CASSPTWGGVYEQFF,TGTGCCAGCAGCCCCACCTGGGGGGGTGTCTATGAGCAGTTCTTC
TRBD1,TRBJ1-1,.,TRBV6-5,CASSRSPDRGTEAFF,TGTGCCAGCAGCCGCTCCCCCGACAGGGGCACTGAAGCTTTCTTT
.,TRBJ1-1,.,TRBV11-2,CASSLVGDNTEAFF,TGTGCCAGCAGCTTAGTGGGGGACAACACTGAAGCTTTCTTT
TRBD2,TRBJ2-5,few,TRBV29-1,CSVLGTSPQETQYF,TGCAGCGTCCTAGGGACTAGCCCACAAGAGACCCAGTACTTC
.,TRBJ2-3,.,TRBV7-2,CASSLGGGREDTQYF,TGTGCCAGCAGCTTAGGGGGGGGGCGAGAAGATACGCAGTATTTT
TRBD1,TRBJ2-1,.,TRBV5-1,CASSLWDRVNNEQFF,TGCGCCAGCAGCTTGTGGGACAGGGTCAACAATGAGCAGTTCTTC
.,TRBJ2-6,few,TRBV5-1,CASRVETRGLTF,TGCGCCAGCAGGGTTGAGACGAGGGGCCTGACTTTC
TRBD2,TRBJ2-5,.,TRBV6-5,CASSRSGRALRETQYF,TGTGCCAGCAGCCGTAGCGGGAGGGCCCTCCGAGAGACCCAGTACTTC
TRBD1,TRBJ1-5,.,TRBV6-1,CASTGTGGDWDQPQHF,TGTGCCAGCACCGGGACAGGGGGTGATTGGGATCAGCCCCAGCATTTT
TRBD2,TRBJ2-1,.,TRBV5-1,CASSVLGTSAADEQFF,TGCGCCAGCAGCGTCCTCGGGACTAGCGCGGCTGATGAGCAGTTCTTC
.,TRBJ2-5,.,TRBV7-2,CASSLDSIQETQYF,TGTGCCAGCAGCTTAGACAGCATCCAAGAGACCCAGTACTTC
.,TRBJ2-1,.,TRBV20-1,CSAREQEYEQFF,TGCAGTGCTAGAGAACAGGAATATGAGCAGTTCTTC
.,TRBJ1-1,few,TRBV9,CASSPRGRNTEAFF,TGTGCCAGCAGCCCTCGGGGTAGGAACACTGAAGCTTTCTTT
TRBD2,TRBJ2-1,.,TRBV20-1,CSARTSDAYNEQFF,TGCAGTGCTAGAACTAGCGACGCTTACAATGAGCAGTTCTTC